This T cell receptor (beta chain) was documented in a study of T cell repertoires in cytomegalovirus infection. Overall study: Based on public TCR beta signatures, there were indications of CMV infection and of a matching HLA type.

There are 16 residues in the CDR3. Trimming stripped 5 bases from V and 2 bases from J, with 17 bases between. The V gene's germline CDR1 is MNHNY and CDR2 SVGAGI (reference sequence). This clonotype has just a few counts. Its antigen is not identified. TCRdb recomputed calls from the reads with MiXCR, one row per CDR3 protein. Of around 800,000 distinct CDR3 sequences in the sample, less than 35% were seen once. This receptor was obtained from a human donor in good health (CMV status not recorded). Some clones in this sample may be carry-over from other donors' samples. The V gene is TRBV6-6, the J gene TRBJ2-3; D possibly corresponds to TRBD2 (5 bases). The material was cultured CD8+ T cells from PBMCs, obtained from culture after CMV antigen stimulation. For the CDR3, the DNA is TGTGCCAGCAGTGACTATTTGGGTTCACACACAGATACGCAGTATTTT. Amino acid sequence: CASSDYLGSHTDTQYF.